Listed below are T cell receptor beta chains from one sample, sequenced in a study of kidney transplant recipient with SARS-CoV-2 infection. TCRdb recomputed calls from the reads with MiXCR, one row per CDR3 protein. The sample contains 200,000 to 300,000 distinct CDR3 sequences, less than 35% of which appear only once. The specimen was a blood sample, collected at baseline and on roughly day 110 from a kidney transplant recipient. The receptor set was obtained from a male patient between 25 and 39 years old who had COVID-19 and was a kidney transplant recipient. Part of the T cells may come from the graft donor. Both conserved end residues are part of each CDR3. The D gene is left open where the match is weak. Clone sizes are given selectively: once, few, many, or a class where the clone is expanded.

d_call clone_size j_call v_call cdr3_nt cdr3_aa
NA many TRBJ1-2 TRBV5-1 TGCGCCAGCGCGTGGGAATCGGTTCGAAAGACCTATGGCTACACCTTC CASAWESVRKTYGYTF
NA few TRBJ1-2 TRBV12-2 TGTGCAAGTCGCACGGTGCGGACTCCACGAAAGACCTATGGCTACACCTTC CASRTVRTPRKTYGYTF
NA few TRBJ2-6 TRBV8-2 TGTGGCACACGTGACAGGATAACGCAAAGTCGGGCCAACGTCCTGACTTTC CGTRDRITQSRANVLTF
NA many TRBJ1-2 TRBV7-8 TGTGCCAGCAGCCATCTGAGGTTTACCCGAAAGACCTATGGCTACACCTTC CASSHLRFTRKTYGYTF
NA many TRBJ1-2 TRBV5-8 TGTGCCAGCAAGATCTCTCATCCACGAAAGACCTATGGCTACACCTTC CASKISHPRKTYGYTF
TRBD2 once TRBJ2-4 TRBV19 TGTGCCAGTAGTCTCGGACTAGCGGGGGCCTACGAGCGGTACTTC CASSLGLAGAYERYF
TRBD2 many TRBJ2-5 TRBV4-1 TGCGCCAGCAGCCTCAGACTAGCGGCAGAGACCCAGTACTTC CASSLRLAAETQYF
NA many TRBJ2-1 TRBV7-7 TGTGCCAGCTCCTTAACTGTGTGGACAAAGCAGTTCTTC CASSLTVWTKQFF
NA many TRBJ1-2 TRBV7-6 TGTGCCAGCAGCCGGGGTGGTGAATCTCGAAAGACCTATGGCTACACCTTC CASSRGGESRKTYGYTF
NA NA TRBJ2-1 TRBV4-3 TGCGCCAGCAGCCAAGAGGAGACTAGACACAATGAGCAGTTCTTC CASSQEETRHNEQFF
NA many TRBJ1-2 TRBV7-5 NA CISVPEMFFEVGKTYGYTF
NA NA TRBJ2-5 TRBV7-2 TGTGCCAGCAGCCTCCTAGTTCACCAAGAGACCCAGTACTTC CASSLLVHQETQYF
NA many TRBJ2-7 TRBV7-8 TGTGCCAGCAGCTTAGCGGCGGGACAGTCCCTCGAGCAGTACTTC CASSLAAGQSLEQYF
NA many TRBJ1-6 TRBV28 TGTGCCAGCAGCATCACGGGGTTTGATAATTCACCCCTCCACTTT CASSITGFDNSPLHF
NA NA TRBJ1-5 TRBV13 TGTGCCAGCAGCTATCCCACTCGGGATTCAGGTGATAGCAATCAGCCCCAGCATTTT CASSYPTRDSGDSNQPQHF
NA many TRBJ1-1 TRBV20-1 TGCAGTGCTAGTGTGGGGCGGGACACTGAAGCTTTCTTT CSASVGRDTEAFF
TRBD1 many TRBJ2-7 TRBV6-5 TGTGCCAGCAGTCCCCGTCCAAGGGGACAGTCCTACGAGCAGTACTTC CASSPRPRGQSYEQYF
TRBD1 many TRBJ1-4 TRBV5-1 TGCGCCAGCAGCCGGACAGGGGTTAATGAAAAACTGTTTTTT CASSRTGVNEKLFF
TRBD2 NA TRBJ2-1 TRBV6-5 TGTGCCAGCAGTACCCCCCCTAGCGGGAGGGGCTACAATGAGCAGTTCTTC CASSTPPSGRGYNEQFF
TRBD1 many TRBJ1-2 TRBV25-1 TGTGCCAGCAGTCCCCCCCCCGGGACAGGGTCGGATGGCTACACCTTC CASSPPPGTGSDGYTF
NA many TRBJ2-2 TRBV12-5 TGTGCTAGTGGCACCCCAGGGTTCGGGGAGCTGTTTTTT CASGTPGFGELFF
NA many TRBJ1-6 TRBV6-5 TGTGCCTGCAGGGACTCCTATAATTCACCCCTCCACTTT CACRDSYNSPLHF
NA many TRBJ2-2 TRBV19 TGTGCCAGTAGCCAGCGGGACACCGGGGAGCTGTTTTTT CASSQRDTGELFF
NA NA TRBJ1-5 TRBV5-6 TGTGCCAGCAGCTCTCGGTATAGCAATCAGCCCCAGCATTTT CASSSRYSNQPQHF
NA many TRBJ1-2 TRBV20-1 TGCAGTGCTAGAGATCCGGCAGGGTACTATGGCTACACCTTC CSARDPAGYYGYTF
NA NA TRBJ2-5 TRBV20-1 TGCAGTGCCACCTCCGGGCAGGCCGGGGAGACCCAGTACTTC CSATSGQAGETQYF
TRBD2 NA TRBJ2-7 TRBV24-1 TGTGCCACCAGCGATTTCCCATCTAGCGGGAGCGTGGGCGAGCAGTACTTC CATSDFPSSGSVGEQYF
NA many TRBJ1-2 TRBV6-9 TGTGCCAGCAGTGGGAGACAGCCTTACGGAAAGACCTATGGCTACACCTTC CASSGRQPYGKTYGYTF
NA many TRBJ2-7 TRBV29-1 TGCAGCGTCAAAGGCAGGGGAAGCTCCTACGAGCAGTACTTC CSVKGRGSSYEQYF
TRBD2 many TRBJ2-1 TRBV24-1 TGTGCCACCAGTCTCCCGGGAGGAGACAATGAGCAGTTCTTC CATSLPGGDNEQFF
TRBD1 many TRBJ1-2 TRBV25-1 TGTGCCAGCAGTGACCTCGGACAGGGTGGCGTCTACACCTTC CASSDLGQGGVYTF
NA many TRBJ2-3 TRBV10-3 TGTGCCATCCGGTTCCGAGGACCAGATACGCAGTATTTT CAIRFRGPDTQYF
NA many TRBJ1-2 TRBV7-9 TGTGCCAGCAGCTGCGGTGGATACCATGGAAAGACCTATGGCTACACCTTC CASSCGGYHGKTYGYTF
TRBD2 few TRBJ2-3 TRBV5-1 TGCGCCAGCAGCTTGGGGACTAGCGGGAGTGTCTATACGCAGTATTTT CASSLGTSGSVYTQYF
NA few TRBJ2-1 TRBV6-2/TRBV6-3 TGTGCCAGCAGTTTCGGTTTGAGGAGCTCTCCCCGGGATGAGCAGTTCTTC CASSFGLRSSPRDEQFF
NA few TRBJ2-3 TRBV27 TGTGCCAGCAGTTCGTACGTTGGGGGCACAGATACGCAGTATTTT CASSSYVGGTDTQYF
NA NA TRBJ2-1 TRBV9 TGTGCCAGCACCTACCTTTCGGTGGACGATGAGCAGTTCTTC CASTYLSVDDEQFF
NA many TRBJ1-2 TRBV19 TGTGCCAGTAGTAAATGGATGACAAATCGAAAGACCTATGGCTACACCTTC CASSKWMTNRKTYGYTF
NA many TRBJ1-2 TRBV5-6 TGTGCCAGCAGTTCAAATTCAGGAATGTTCTATGGCTACACCTTC CASSSNSGMFYGYTF
NA many TRBJ1-5 TRBV18 TGTGCCAGCTCACAGGCCGAGAGCAATCAGCCCCAGCATTTT CASSQAESNQPQHF
NA few TRBJ2-6 TRBV8-2 TGTGGCAGGTTTCAAAGGATAACACAAAGTCGGGCCAACGTCCTGACTTTC CGRFQRITQSRANVLTF
NA many TRBJ2-2 TRBV3-1 TGTGCCAGCAGCATCGAGTGTCCCATTTCAGGCTTGACCGGGGAGCTGTTTTTT CASSIECPISGLTGELFF
TRBD1 many TRBJ2-5 TRBV5-1 TGCGCCAGCAGCAGAGACAGGGGGACCCAGTACTTC CASSRDRGTQYF
TRBD1 many TRBJ1-1 TRBV3-1 TGTGCCAGCAGCCAAGGTGCGGGACAGGGTACGTTGTTGAGCACTGAAGCTTTCTTT CASSQGAGQGTLLSTEAFF
NA many TRBJ1-2 TRBV10-2 TGCGCCAGCAGTAGGGTAATCACTTCTAGAAAGACCTATGGCTACACCTTC CASSRVITSRKTYGYTF
TRBD1 many TRBJ2-1 TRBV19 TGTGCCAGCGACAGGGGGTCCTACAATGAGCAGTTCTTC CASDRGSYNEQFF